This TCR beta chain originates from a study of neurological immune-mediated disorders. General study points: Because no CDR3 amino acid sequences were shared across subjects by expanded clones, private repertoires were suggested in all groups.

TCRdb redid the calling of the 5' RACE reads with MiXCR, one entry per CDR3 protein. Among roughly 60,000 distinct CDR3 sequences listed, nearly 10% were seen once. This clonotype came up many times. The antigen remains unidentified. The time point denotes: longitudinal time-point 2. The unsorted libraries originated from 2 million PBMCs kept at -80 C. V was pared by 3 bases and J by 5 bases, with 13 bases between. The CDR3 extends over 13 amino acids. The germline CDR1 and CDR2 sequences are DFQATT and SNEGSKA (reference sequence). J is TRBJ2-5 and V is TRBV20-1; maybe TRBD2 (5 bases). This TCR was recovered from a man in his thirties or forties in good health. Source material: PBMCs. DNA for the CDR3: TGCAGTGCTAGCCAGGACTTGTATGAGACCCAGTACTTC. Translation gives CSASQDLYETQYF.